This T cell receptor beta chain was captured by sequencing in a study of blood T cell repertoires in COVID-19. Study-wide context: The origin of the acute and convalescent COVID-19 samples was the United States, Italy and Spain. T cells, B-cell-depleted T cells, or PBMCs supplied cDNA or gDNA.

Original handling: Amplifying reference gene primers gave estimates of nucleated cell counts. This table comes from immunoSEQ multiplex PCR, and its TCRdb copy is limited to in-frame clones, with some not included. That table furnishes V, J and clone size, whereas the DNA furnished D and trimming. The repertoire holds roughly 350,000 clones, with about nine tenths as singletons. CDR1 is LNHDA, CDR2 SQIVND, per germline (reference sequence). This CDR3 is 15 amino acids long. The V end lost 3 bases, the J end lost 2 bases, and 11 bases lay between the germline ends. This TCR derives from a woman aged 70-85 years with COVID-19, enrolled during active disease. Sequenced material: peripheral blood. This chain joins TRBV19 and TRBJ1-3; a possible D gene is TRBD1 (5 bases). The chain's CDR3 is CASSISGFAGNTIYF. The CDR3 nucleotides read TGTGCCAGTAGTATTTCAGGGTTCGCTGGAAACACCATATATTTT.